What follows describes a single T cell receptor (beta chain). This sample is part of a study of T cells after yellow fever vaccination. Per germline, CDR1 DFQATT and CDR2 SNEGSKA (reference sequence). Trimming took 1 base from V and 4 from J, leaving 7 bases between them. The CDR3 loop spans 12 amino acids. One entry per CDR3 protein, called by TCRdb with MiXCR from the 5' RACE reads. Of roughly 340,000 distinct CDR3 sequences in the sample, 8.7% were seen once. The origin of this receptor is a man aged 18-30 years who received the YFV17D yellow fever vaccine. The V gene is TRBV20-1, the J gene TRBJ2-5, with D possibly TRBD2 on 6 matching bases. The specimen was PBMCs, collected on the day of the first yellow fever vaccination. Here the CDR3 DNA reads TGCAGTGCTAGAGGGGGAGGAGAGACCCAGTACTTC. It translates to CSARGGGETQYF.